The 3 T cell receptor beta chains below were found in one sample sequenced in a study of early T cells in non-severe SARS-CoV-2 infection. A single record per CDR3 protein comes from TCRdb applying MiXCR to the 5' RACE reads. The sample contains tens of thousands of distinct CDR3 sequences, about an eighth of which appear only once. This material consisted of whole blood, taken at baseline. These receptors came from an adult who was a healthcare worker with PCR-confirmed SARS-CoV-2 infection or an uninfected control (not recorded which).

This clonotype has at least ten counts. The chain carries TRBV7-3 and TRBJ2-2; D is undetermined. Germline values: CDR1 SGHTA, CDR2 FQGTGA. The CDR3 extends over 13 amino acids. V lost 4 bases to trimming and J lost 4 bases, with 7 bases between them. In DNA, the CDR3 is TGTGCCAGCAGCTCCTGGGGCACCGGGGAGCTGTTTTTT. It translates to CASSSWGTGELFF.

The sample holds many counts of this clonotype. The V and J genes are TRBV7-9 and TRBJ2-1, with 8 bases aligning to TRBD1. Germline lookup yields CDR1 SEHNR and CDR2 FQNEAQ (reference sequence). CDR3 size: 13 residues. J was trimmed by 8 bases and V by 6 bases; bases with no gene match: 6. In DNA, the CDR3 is TGTGCCAGCAGTCGACAGGGGACCGATGAGCAGTTCTTC. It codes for CASSRQGTDEQFF.

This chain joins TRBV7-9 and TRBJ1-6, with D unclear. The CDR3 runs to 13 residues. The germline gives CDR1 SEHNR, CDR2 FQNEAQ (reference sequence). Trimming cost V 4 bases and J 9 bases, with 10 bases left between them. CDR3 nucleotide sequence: TGTGCCAGCAGCTCTACAGAGAGTTCACCCCTCCACTTT. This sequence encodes CASSSTESSPLHF.